This TCR beta chain comes out of a study of blood T cell repertoires in COVID-19 (dated by TCRdb to between 2020 and 2021). Some background on the complete study: Collaborator samples came from the United States, Italy and Spain and covered acute and convalescent phases of COVID-19. The sample metadata nearly always contained a de-identified subject ID, COVID-19 status, age in years and sex. The samples were drawn from the first 160 participants of the ongoing ImmuneRACE study and from roughly 1,300 subjects provided by 6 global collaborators. The prospective study material was composed of cDNA or gDNA derived from T cells, B-cell-depleted T cells, or PBMCs. The repertoires were released in a freely available public database meant as a resource for research on the immune response to SARS-CoV-2. Subjects who had been exposed to COVID-19, were actively infected with it, or had recovered from it provided the deeply sampled blood TCRbeta repertoires that made up the dataset. Where available, HLA class I and class II types were obtained from metadata supplied by the sample provider rather than from assay-based typing. Beyond this particular receptor, the publication reports: The amount of clinical and demographic metadata varied by source and participant and was provided uncurated.

The collaborating institutions used their own protocols to collect whole blood in K2EDTA tubes. For TCRbeta analysis, collaborator samples were shipped as frozen whole blood, as isolated PBMCs, or as DNA extracted from either sample type. This clone was observed a handful of times. Its specific antigen is unknown. No much larger clonotype is one base removed from it; base qualities were not supplied. The immunoSEQ Assay, a bias-controlled multiplex PCR, was used to amplify TCRbeta CDR3 regions from genomic DNA. Processing in the source paper ran as follows. Within the assay, amplification of reference gene primers was used to estimate how many nucleated cells each sample contained. Sequence reads were collapsed and filtered to measure the absolute abundance of every unique TCRbeta CDR3 rearrangement. For each sample, productive Simpson clonality was calculated by taking the square root of Simpson's diversity index across productive rearrangements. In TCRdb, the immuneACCESS table is reduced to in-frame sequences with V and J assigned. These tables do not hold every clone; where another copy was compared, an unresolved V gene accounts for under half, and the others remain unexplained. That table is the source of V, J and clone size, and D and trimming were worked out from the DNA. This sample lists 300,000 to 450,000 clones; about 80% were detected once. In total, the top ten clones hold roughly 1.2% of the sample.

The sequenced sample was peripheral blood. The receptor's source is a human donor with acute or convalescent COVID-19. The donor label of this sample is uncertain.

CDR3 region: CASGRWDRTEAFF. The DNA sequence follows: TGTGCCAGCGGGAGGTGGGATCGCACTGAAGCTTTCTTT. The sequence links TRBV7-9 to TRBJ1-1, with the D gene call left open. V was cut back by 8 bases and J by 4 bases, leaving a gap of 14 bases between them. Taken from cysteine to phenylalanine, the CDR3 has 13 residues. The kept DNA is CDR3 alone, 39 bases in frame from the first base. The CDR1 and CDR2 encoded by the germline V gene (reference sequence) are SEHNR and FQNEAQ.